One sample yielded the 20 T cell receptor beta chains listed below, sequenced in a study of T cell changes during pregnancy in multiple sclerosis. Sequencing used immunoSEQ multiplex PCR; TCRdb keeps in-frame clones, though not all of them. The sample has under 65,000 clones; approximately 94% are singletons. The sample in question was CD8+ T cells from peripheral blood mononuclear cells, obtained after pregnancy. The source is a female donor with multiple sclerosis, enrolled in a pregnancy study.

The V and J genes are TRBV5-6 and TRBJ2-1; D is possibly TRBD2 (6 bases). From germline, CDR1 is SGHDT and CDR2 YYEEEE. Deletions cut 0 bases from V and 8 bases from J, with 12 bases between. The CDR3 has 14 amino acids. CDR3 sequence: CASSLGASAYEQFF. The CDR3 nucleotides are TGTGCCAGCAGCTTGGGGGCTAGCGCGTATGAGCAGTTCTTC.

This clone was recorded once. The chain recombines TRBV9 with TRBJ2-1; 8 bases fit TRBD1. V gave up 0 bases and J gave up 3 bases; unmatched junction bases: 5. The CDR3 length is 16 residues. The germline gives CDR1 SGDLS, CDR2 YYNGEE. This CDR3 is CASSVVGTGLYNEQFF. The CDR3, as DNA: TGTGCCAGCAGCGTAGTTGGGACAGGCCTCTACAATGAGCAGTTCTTC.

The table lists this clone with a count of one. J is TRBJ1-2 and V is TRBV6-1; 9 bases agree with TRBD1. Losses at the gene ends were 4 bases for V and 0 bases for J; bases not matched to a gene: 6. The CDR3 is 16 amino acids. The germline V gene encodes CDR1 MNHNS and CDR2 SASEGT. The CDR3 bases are TGTGCCAGCAGTGCAGAACGGGACAGGGCTAACTATGGCTACACCTTC. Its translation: CASSAERDRANYGYTF.

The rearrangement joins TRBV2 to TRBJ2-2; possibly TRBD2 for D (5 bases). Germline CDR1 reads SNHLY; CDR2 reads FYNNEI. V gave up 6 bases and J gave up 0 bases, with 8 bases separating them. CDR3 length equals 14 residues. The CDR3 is CASRWTPNTGELFF. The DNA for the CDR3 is TGTGCCAGCAGATGGACTCCGAACACCGGGGAGCTGTTTTTT.

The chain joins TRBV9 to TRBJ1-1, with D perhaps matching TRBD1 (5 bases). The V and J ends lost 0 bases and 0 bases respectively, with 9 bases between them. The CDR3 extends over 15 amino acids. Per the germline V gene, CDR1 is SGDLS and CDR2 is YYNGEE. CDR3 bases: TGTGCCAGCAGCGTAGGGGGCGGAGTGAACACTGAAGCTTTCTTT. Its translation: CASSVGGGVNTEAFF.

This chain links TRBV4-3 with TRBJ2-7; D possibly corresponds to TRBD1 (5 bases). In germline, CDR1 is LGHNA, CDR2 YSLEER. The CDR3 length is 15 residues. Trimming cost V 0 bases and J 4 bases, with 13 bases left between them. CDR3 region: CASSQDRAVGYEQYF. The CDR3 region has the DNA TGCGCCAGCAGCCAAGACAGGGCAGTGGGTTACGAGCAGTACTTC.

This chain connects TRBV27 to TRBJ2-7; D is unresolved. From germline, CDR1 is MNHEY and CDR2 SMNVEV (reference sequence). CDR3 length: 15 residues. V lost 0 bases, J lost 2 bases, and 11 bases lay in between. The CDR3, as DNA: TGTGCCAGCAGTTTATCGGTCAGGTTAGCCTACGAGCAGTACTTC. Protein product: CASSLSVRLAYEQYF.

The CDR3 coding sequence is TGCGCCAGCAGCCAAGAGCTGCCTAGCGGGAACTACAATGAGCAGTTCTTC. Residues: CASSQELPSGNYNEQFF. The rearrangement uses TRBV4-1 and TRBJ2-1; 9 positions agree with TRBD2. In germline, CDR1 is MGHRA, CDR2 YSYEKL. Trimming at V came to 0 bases and at J to 3 bases, leaving 6 bases not matched to a gene. The CDR3 consists of 17 residues.

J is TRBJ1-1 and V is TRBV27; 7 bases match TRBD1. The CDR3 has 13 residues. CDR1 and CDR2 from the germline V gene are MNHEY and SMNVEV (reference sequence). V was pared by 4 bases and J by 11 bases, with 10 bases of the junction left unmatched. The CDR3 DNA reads TGTGCCAGCAGTTCCTCCATACAGGGGACGGCTTTCTTT. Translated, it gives CASSSSIQGTAFF.

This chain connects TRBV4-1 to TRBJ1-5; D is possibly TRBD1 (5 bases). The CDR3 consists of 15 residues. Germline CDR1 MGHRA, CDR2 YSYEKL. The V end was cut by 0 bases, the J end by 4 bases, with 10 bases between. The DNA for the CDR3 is TGCGCCAGCAGCCAAGAGCGGGGGGTGAATCAGCCCCAGCATTTT. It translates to CASSQERGVNQPQHF.

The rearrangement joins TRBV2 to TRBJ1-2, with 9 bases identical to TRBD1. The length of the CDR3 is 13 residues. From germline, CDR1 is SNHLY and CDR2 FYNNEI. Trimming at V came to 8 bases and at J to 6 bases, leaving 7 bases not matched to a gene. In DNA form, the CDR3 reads TGTGCCAGCCCTGGAACAGGGGGCGATGGCTACACCTTC. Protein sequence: CASPGTGGDGYTF.

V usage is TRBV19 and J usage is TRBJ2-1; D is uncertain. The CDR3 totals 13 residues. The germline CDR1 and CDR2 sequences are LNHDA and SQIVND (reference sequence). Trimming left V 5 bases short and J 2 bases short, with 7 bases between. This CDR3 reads CASSYSAYNEQFF. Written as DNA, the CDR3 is TGTGCCAGTAGTTACTCTGCCTACAATGAGCAGTTCTTC.

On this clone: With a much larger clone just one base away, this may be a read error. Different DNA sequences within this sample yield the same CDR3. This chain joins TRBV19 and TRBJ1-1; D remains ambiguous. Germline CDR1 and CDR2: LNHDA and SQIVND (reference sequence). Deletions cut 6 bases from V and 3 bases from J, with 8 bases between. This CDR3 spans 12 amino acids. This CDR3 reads CASRIGDTEAFF. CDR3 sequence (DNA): TGTGCCAGTAGGATCGGTGACACTGAAGCTTTCTTT.

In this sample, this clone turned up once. The CDR3 bases are TGTGCCAGCAGTTTATCATGGGGCCAGCCCCAGCATTTT. Its protein product is CASSLSWGQPQHF. V usage is TRBV28 and J usage is TRBJ1-5; possible D gene TRBD1, 5 bases. This CDR3 has 13 residues. CDR1 MDHEN and CDR2 SYDVKM come from the germline V gene. The V gene lost 1 base and the J gene lost 7 bases, with 8 bases spanning the gap. Supplemented by reference TRBV28 and TRBJ1-5, the full variable domain reads DVKVTQSSRYLVKRTGEKVFLECVQDMDHENMFWYRQDPGLGLRLIYFSYDVKMKEKGDIPEGYSVSREKKERFSLILESASTNQTSMYLCASSLSWGQPQHFGDGTRLSIL.

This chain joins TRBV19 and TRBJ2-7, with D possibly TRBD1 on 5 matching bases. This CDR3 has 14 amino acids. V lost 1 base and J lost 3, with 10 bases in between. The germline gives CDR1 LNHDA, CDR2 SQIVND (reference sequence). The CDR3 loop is CASSIVAGHYEQYF. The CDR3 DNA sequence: TGTGCCAGTAGTATAGTTGCAGGACACTACGAGCAGTACTTC. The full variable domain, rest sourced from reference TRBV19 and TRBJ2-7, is DGGITQSPKYLFRKEGQNVTLSCEQNLNHDAMYWYRQDPGQGLRLIYYSQIVNDFQKGDIAEGYSVSREKKESFPLTVTSAQKNPTAFYLCASSIVAGHYEQYFGPGTRLTVT.

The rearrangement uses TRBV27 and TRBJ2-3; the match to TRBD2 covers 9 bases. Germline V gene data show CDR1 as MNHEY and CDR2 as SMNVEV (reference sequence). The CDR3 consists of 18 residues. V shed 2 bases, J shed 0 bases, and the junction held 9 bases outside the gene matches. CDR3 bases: TGTGCCAGCAGTTTAAAGGCGGGAGGGAGGAGGAGCACAGATACGCAGTATTTT. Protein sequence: CASSLKAGGRRSTDTQYF.

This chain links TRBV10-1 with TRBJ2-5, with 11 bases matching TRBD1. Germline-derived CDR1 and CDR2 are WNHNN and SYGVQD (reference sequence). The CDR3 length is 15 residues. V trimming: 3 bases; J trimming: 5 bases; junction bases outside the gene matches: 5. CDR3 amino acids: CASSERTGGRETQYF. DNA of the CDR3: TGCGCCAGCAGTGAACGGACAGGGGGCAGGGAGACCCAGTACTTC.

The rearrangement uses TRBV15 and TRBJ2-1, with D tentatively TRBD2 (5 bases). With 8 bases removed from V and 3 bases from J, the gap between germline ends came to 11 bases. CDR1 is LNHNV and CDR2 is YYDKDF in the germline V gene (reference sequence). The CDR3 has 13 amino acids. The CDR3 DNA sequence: TGTGCCACCGGAGAGGGTCTCTACAATGAGCAGTTCTTC. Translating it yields CATGEGLYNEQFF.

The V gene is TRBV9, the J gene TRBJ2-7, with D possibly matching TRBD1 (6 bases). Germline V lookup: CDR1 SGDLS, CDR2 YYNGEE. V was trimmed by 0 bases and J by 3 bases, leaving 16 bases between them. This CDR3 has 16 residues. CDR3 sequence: CASSVGSQGSVYEQYF. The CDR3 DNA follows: TGTGCCAGCAGCGTAGGAAGCCAGGGGTCGGTCTACGAGCAGTACTTC.

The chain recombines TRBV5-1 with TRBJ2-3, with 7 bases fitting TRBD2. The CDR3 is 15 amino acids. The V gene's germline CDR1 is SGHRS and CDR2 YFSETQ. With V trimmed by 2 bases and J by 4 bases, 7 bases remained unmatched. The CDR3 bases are TGCGCCAGCAGCTTTGGGGAGGGCCATCCAGATACGCAGTATTTT. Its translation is CASSFGEGHPDTQYF.